The clone carrying this TCR beta chain was recorded many times. The antigen is undetermined. These data are taken from a study of CD8+CD57+ T cells in acquired aplastic anemia. On the study more broadly: DNA from sorted CD4+ and CD8+ cells averaged 3.2 ug.

Germline lookup yields CDR1 LNHDA and CDR2 SQIVND (reference sequence). The trim removed 4 bases at V and 0 bases at J, leaving 7 bases unmatched. The CDR3 consists of 17 residues. CDR3 and TCR beta VDJ profiling relied on genomic DNA as the template. TCRdb re-called the reads through MiXCR, storing one row per CDR3 protein. The sample consists of 450,000 to 550,000 distinct CDR3 sequences, around 33% of them appearing once. The study, taken as a whole, reports: Patients and controls had in common 25 to 30 CD8+ CDR3 sequences.

Whoever was chosen for sequencing had shown CD8+CD57+ cell expansion by flow cytometry. Among the patients, all had severe acquired aplastic anemia. Prior therapy had not been administered to any patient at the time of blood sampling. The sample was sorted CD4+, CD8+, or CD8+CD57+ T cells (not recorded which) from PBMCs. The chain has TRBV19 and TRBJ2-3, with 10 nucleotides matching TRBD2. The sequence derives from a human donor with aplastic anemia. CDR3 sequence (DNA): TGTGCCAGTAGTACTCACGGACTAGCGGAGAGCACAGATACGCAGTATTTT. Protein: CASSTHGLAESTDTQYF. Combining the CDR3 with reference TRBV19 and TRBJ2-3 gives the whole variable domain DGGITQSPKYLFRKEGQNVTLSCEQNLNHDAMYWYRQDPGQGLRLIYYSQIVNDFQKGDIAEGYSVSREKKESFPLTVTSAQKNPTAFYLCASSTHGLAESTDTQYFGPGTRLTVL.